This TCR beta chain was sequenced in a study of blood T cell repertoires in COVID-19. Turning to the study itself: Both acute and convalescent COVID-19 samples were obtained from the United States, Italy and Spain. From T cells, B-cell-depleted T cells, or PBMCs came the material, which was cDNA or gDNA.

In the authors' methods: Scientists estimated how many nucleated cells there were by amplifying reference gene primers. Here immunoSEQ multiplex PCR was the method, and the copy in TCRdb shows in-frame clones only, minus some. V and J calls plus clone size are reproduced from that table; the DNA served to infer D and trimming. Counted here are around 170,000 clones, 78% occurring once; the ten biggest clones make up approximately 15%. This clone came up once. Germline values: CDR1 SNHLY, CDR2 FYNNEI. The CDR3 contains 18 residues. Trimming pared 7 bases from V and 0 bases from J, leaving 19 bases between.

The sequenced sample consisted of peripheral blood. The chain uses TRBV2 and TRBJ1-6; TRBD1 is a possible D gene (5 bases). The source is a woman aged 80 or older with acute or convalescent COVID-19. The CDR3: CASNRGTSVSSYNSPLHF. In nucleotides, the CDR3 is TGTGCCAGCAACCGCGGGACTTCCGTTAGCTCCTATAATTCACCCCTCCACTTT.